This TCR beta chain is drawn from a study of T cells in Graves' hyperthyroidism and ophthalmopathy. A NOSPECS grade of at least 4, a Clinical Activity Score of at least 3 and duration under 3 months were recorded in ophthalmopathy patients. Points on this clonotype: Its antigen remains unidentified.

Findings and limits, study-wide: From stable hyperthyroidism, ophthalmopathy was set apart by a 13 V-J model.

Amplification of TCR beta CDR3 regions was performed using RNA transcripts as template. TCR CDR3 underwent first-round RT-PCR with the HTBI primer set. TCRdb recomputed calls from the multiplex PCR reads with MiXCR, one row per CDR3 protein. The sample yields about 640,000 distinct CDR3 sequences, under 25% seen once. The sequenced sample was blood. This receptor was obtained from a young man with Graves' ophthalmopathy.

In DNA, the CDR3 is TGTGCCAGCAGCTTGGAACTAGCGGGGATTAATGAGCAGTTCTTC. As protein: CASSLELAGINEQFF. The gene calls are TRBV5-5 and TRBJ2-1; TRBD2 matches at 10 bases. With 0 bases clipped from V and 7 bases from J, the junction kept 4 bases outside the gene matches. Germline V gene lookup returns CDR1 SGHKS and CDR2 YYEKEE (reference sequence). The CDR3 is 15 amino acids.